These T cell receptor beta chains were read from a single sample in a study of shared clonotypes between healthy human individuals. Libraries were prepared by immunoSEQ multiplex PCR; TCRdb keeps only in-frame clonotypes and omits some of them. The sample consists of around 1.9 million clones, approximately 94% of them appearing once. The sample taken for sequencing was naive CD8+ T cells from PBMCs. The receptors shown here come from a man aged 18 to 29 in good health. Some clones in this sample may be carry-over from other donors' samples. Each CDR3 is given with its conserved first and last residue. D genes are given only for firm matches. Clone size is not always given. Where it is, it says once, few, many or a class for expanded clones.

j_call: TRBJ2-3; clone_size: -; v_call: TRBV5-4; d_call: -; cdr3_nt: TGTGCCAGCAGCATAGACGGGACGGCTAGCACAGATACGCAGTATTTT; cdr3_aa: CASSIDGTASTDTQYF
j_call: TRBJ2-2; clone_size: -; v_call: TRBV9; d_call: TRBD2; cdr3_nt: TGTGCCAGCAGCGGTAGCGGGGCGAACACCGGGGAGCTGTTTTTT; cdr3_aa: CASSGSGANTGELFF
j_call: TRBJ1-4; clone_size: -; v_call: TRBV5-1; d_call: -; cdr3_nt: TGCGCCAGCAGCTTGGAGGGAGGCGCCTTTGAAAAACTGTTTTTT; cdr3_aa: CASSLEGGAFEKLFF
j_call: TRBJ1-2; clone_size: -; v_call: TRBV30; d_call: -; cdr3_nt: TGTGCCTGGATCGGTGGGATTTATGGCTACACCTTC; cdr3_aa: CAWIGGIYGYTF
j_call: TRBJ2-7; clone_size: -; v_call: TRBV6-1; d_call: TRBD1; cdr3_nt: TGTGCCAGCAGTACCGGGACAGGGGTGCCCTACGAGCAGTACTTC; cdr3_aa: CASSTGTGVPYEQYF
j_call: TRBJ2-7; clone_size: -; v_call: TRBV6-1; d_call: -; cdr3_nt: TGTGCCAGCAGTGAATGGGACGGGATCGAGCAGTACTTC; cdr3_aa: CASSEWDGIEQYF
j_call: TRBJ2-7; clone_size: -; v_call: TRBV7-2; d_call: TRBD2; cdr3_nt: TGTGCCAGCAGCCCGTATGGGAGCGGGAGACCGACCTACGAGCAGTACTTC; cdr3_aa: CASSPYGSGRPTYEQYF
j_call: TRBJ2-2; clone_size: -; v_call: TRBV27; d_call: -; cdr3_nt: TGTGCCAGCAGGGAATTGACAGGTGGGAACACCGGGGAGCTGTTTTTT; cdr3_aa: CASRELTGGNTGELFF
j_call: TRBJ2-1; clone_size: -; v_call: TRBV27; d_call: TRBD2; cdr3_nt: TGTGCCAGCAGCCAGACTAGCGGGAGCGATGAGCAGTTCTTC; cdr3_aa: CASSQTSGSDEQFF
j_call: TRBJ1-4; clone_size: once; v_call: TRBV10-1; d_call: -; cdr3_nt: TGCGCCAGCAATACCCGGGACAACGTAGCAACTTCTAATGAAAAACTGTTTTTT; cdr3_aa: CASNTRDNVATSNEKLFF
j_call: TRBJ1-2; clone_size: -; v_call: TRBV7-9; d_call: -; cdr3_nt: TGTGCCAGCAGCTTGGGTCCGAATGGCTACACCTTC; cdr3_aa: CASSLGPNGYTF
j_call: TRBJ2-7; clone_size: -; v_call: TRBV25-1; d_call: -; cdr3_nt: TGTGCCAGCAGTGTTGGTGAGTCCTACGAGCAGTACTTC; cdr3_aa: CASSVGESYEQYF
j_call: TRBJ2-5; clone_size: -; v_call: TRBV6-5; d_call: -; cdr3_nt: TGTGCCAGCAGTTACTACCCGTACAGGGAAGGAGAGACCCAGTACTTC; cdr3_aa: CASSYYPYREGETQYF
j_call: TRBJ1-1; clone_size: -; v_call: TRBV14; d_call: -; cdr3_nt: TGTGCCAGCAGCCAAGATCGGAGAGGTCACACTGAAGCTTTCTTT; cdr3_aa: CASSQDRRGHTEAFF
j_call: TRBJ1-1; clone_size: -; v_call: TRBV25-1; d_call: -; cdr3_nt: TGTGCCAGCAGTTCGGGGGACGGGACTTTCTTT; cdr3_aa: CASSSGDGTFF
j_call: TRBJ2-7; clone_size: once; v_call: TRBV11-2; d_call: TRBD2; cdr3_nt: TGTGCCAGTACTTTAGGGACTAGCGTTCGCGAGCAGTACTTC; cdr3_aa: CASTLGTSVREQYF
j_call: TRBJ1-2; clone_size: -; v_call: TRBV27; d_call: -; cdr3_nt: TGTGCCAGCCGACCTCCCGTTGGTAACTATGGCTACACCTTC; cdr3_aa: CASRPPVGNYGYTF
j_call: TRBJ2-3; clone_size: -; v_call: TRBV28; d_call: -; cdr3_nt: TGTGCCAGCAGTTTGTACAGGGATGGAGATACGCAGTATTTT; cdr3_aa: CASSLYRDGDTQYF
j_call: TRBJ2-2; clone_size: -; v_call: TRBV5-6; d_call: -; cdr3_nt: TGTGCCAGCAGCATCGCGGGAAAGACCGGGGAGCTGTTTTTT; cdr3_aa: CASSIAGKTGELFF
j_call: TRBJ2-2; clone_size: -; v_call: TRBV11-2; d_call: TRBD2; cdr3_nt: TGTGCCAGCAGCTTAGAAGGACTAGACCTCGGGGAGCTGTTTTTT; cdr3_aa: CASSLEGLDLGELFF
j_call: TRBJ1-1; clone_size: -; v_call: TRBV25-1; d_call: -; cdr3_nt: TGTGCCAGCAGCCCCGGTTGGACCACCGAAGCTTTCTTT; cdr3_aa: CASSPGWTTEAFF
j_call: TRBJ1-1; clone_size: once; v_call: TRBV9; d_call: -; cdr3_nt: TGTGCCAGCAGCGAGGGTTACACGAACACTGAAGCTTTCTTT; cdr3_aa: CASSEGYTNTEAFF
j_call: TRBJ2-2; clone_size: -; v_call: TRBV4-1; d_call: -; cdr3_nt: TGCGCCAGCAGCCCACAACAGGGAGGCACCGGGGAGCTGTTTTTT; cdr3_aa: CASSPQQGGTGELFF
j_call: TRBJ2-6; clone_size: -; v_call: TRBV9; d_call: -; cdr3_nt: TGTGCCAGCAGCGTAGGGGCGGGTGGGGCCAACGTCCTGACTTTC; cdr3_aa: CASSVGAGGANVLTF
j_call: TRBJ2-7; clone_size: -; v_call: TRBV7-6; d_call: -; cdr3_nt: TGTGCCAGCAGCTTAGGGGGTCAGTGGGAGCAGTACTTC; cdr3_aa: CASSLGGQWEQYF
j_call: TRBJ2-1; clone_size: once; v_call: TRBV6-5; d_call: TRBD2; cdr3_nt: TGTGCCAGCAGTACCGGGAGGGCCTACAATGAGCAGTTCTTC; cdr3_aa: CASSTGRAYNEQFF
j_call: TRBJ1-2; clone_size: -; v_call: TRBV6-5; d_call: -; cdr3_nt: TGTGCCGGAGGCAGTAACTATGGCTACACCTTC; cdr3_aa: CAGGSNYGYTF
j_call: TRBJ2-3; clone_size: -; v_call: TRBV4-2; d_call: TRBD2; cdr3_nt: TGTGCCAGCAGCCCCGGGACTAGCGCTACAGATACGCAGTATTTT; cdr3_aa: CASSPGTSATDTQYF
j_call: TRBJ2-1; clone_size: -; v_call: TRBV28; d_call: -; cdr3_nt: TGTGCCAGCAGGCGGGCCGATGAGCAGTTCTTC; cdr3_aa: CASRRADEQFF
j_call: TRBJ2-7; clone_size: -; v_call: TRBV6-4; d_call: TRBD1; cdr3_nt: TGTGCCAGCAGTGACGCCTTATACACAGGGGCCTACGAGCAGTACTTC; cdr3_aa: CASSDALYTGAYEQYF
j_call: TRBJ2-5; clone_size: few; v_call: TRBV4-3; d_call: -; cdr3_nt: TGCGCCAGCAGCCCCCGGCCCGGGCAGACCCAGTACTTC; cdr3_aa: CASSPRPGQTQYF
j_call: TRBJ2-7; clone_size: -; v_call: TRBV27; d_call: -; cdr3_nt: TGTGCCAGCAGACCCACCTCCGGGACACTACGGGGGGACGAGCAGTACTTC; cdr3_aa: CASRPTSGTLRGDEQYF
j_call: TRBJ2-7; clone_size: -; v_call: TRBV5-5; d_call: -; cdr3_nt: TGTGCCAGCAGCTTGGTTCAATACGAGCAGTACTTC; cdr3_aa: CASSLVQYEQYF
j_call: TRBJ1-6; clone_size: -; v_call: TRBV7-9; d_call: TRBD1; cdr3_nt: TGTGCCAGCAGCCGGGGACAGGGACATTCACCCCTCCACTTT; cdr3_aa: CASSRGQGHSPLHF
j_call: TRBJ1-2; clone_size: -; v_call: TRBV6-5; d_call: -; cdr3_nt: TGTGCCAGCAAACCGGGACACCTGAGATATGGCTACACCTTC; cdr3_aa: CASKPGHLRYGYTF
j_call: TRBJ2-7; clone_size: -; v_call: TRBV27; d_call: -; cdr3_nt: TGTGCCAGCAGCCCTAGAGGGGCGCTATCCTACGAGCAGTACTTC; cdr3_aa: CASSPRGALSYEQYF
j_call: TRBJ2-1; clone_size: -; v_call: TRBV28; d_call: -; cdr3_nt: TGTGCCACCCAGAGGTCTCTTCCCCATGAGCAGTTCTTC; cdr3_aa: CATQRSLPHEQFF
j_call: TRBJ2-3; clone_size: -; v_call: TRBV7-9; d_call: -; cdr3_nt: TGTGCCAGCAGCCCTCTCTTACGGGTCACTAGCACAGATACGCAGTATTTT; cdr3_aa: CASSPLLRVTSTDTQYF
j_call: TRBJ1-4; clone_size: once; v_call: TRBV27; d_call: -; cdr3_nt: TGTGCCAGCAGTTTGGCGGGGGCTAATGAAAAACTGTTTTTT; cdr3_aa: CASSLAGANEKLFF
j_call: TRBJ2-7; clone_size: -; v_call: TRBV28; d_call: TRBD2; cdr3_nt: TGTGCCAGCCCGCAGGGGGGGACTAGCGGGTTTGTCCTGTACGAGCAGTACTTC; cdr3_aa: CASPQGGTSGFVLYEQYF